This record looks at one T cell receptor beta chain sequence and its context. This entry comes from a study of T cell changes during pregnancy in multiple sclerosis. V dropped 7 bases and J dropped 2 bases, with 16 bases sitting between them. Germline V lookup: CDR1 SNHLY, CDR2 FYNNEI. This CDR3 has 15 residues. Data came from immunoSEQ multiplex PCR; TCRdb stores just in-frame clones and leaves some out. Of some 80,000 clones in the sample, under 95% were seen once. The chain joins TRBV2 to TRBJ2-3, with a possible D match to TRBD1 (6 bases). The sequence was collected from a female donor with multiple sclerosis, enrolled in a pregnancy study. Specimen: peripheral blood, collected before pregnancy. This CDR3 is CASTLLGGLTDTQYF. The DNA of the CDR3 is TGTGCCAGCACTCTCCTTGGGGGCCTCACAGATACGCAGTATTTT.